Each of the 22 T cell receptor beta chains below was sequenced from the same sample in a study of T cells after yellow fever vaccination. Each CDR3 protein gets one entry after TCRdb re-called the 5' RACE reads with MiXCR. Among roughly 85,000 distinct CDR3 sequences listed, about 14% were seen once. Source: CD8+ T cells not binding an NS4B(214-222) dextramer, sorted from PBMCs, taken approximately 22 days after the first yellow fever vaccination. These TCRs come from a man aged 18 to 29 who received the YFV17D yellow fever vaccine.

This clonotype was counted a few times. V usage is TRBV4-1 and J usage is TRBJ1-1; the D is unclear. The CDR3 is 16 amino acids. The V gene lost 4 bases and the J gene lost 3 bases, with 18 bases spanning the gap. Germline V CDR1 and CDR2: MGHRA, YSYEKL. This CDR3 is CASSLSPQFLYTEAFF. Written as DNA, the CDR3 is TGCGCCAGCAGCCTAAGCCCCCAGTTCCTGTACACTGAAGCTTTCTTT.

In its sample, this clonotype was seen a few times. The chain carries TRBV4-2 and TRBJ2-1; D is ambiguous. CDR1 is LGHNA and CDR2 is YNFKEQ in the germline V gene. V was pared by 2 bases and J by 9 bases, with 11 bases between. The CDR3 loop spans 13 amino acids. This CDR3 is CASSQFQWGEQFF. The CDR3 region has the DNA TGTGCCAGCAGCCAATTCCAGTGGGGTGAGCAGTTCTTC.

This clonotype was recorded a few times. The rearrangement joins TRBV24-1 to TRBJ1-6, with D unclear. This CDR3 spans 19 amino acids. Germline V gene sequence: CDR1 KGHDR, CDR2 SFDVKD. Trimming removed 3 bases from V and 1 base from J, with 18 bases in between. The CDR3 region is CATSDTDPGLGSYNSPLHF. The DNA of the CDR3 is TGTGCCACCAGTGATACAGACCCAGGACTGGGATCCTATAATTCACCCCTCCACTTT.

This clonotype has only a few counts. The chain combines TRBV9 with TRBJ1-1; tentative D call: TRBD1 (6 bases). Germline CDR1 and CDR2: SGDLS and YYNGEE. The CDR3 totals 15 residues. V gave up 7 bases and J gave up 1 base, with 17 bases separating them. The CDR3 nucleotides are TGTGCCAGCGGACAAGGGGGGTTAAGGAACACTGAAGCTTTCTTT. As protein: CASGQGGLRNTEAFF.

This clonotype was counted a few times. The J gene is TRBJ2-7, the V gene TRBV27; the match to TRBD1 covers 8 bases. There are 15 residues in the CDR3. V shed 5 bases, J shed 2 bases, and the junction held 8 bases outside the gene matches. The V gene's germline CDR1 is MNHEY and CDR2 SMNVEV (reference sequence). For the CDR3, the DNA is TGTGCCAGCAGTCCCGGACAGGGAAGCCCCTACGAGCAGTACTTC. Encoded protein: CASSPGQGSPYEQYF.

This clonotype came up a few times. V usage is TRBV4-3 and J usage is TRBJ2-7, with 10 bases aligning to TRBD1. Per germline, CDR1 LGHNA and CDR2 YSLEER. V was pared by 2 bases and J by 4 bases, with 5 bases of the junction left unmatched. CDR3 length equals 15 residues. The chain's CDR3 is CASSQTRDRGYEQYF. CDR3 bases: TGCGCCAGCAGCCAAACTAGGGACAGGGGTTACGAGCAGTACTTC.

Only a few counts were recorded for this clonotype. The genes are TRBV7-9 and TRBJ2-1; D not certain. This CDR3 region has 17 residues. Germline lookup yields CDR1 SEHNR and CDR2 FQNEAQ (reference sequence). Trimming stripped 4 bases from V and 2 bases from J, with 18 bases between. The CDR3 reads CASSSTITASTYNEQFF. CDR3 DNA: TGTGCCAGCAGCTCGACAATCACGGCATCTACCTACAATGAGCAGTTCTTC.

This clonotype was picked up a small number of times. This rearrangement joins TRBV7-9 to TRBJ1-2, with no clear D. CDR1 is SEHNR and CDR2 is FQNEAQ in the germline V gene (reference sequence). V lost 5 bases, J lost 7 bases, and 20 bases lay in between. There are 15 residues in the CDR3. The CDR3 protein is CASSPTYTESGGYTF. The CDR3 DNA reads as TGTGCCAGCAGCCCTACATATACGGAGTCTGGTGGCTACACCTTC.

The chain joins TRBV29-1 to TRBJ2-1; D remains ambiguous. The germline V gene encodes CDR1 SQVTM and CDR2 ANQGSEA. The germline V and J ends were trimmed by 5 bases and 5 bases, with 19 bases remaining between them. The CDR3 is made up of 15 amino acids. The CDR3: CSVTVGSGYDNEQFF. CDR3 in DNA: TGCAGCGTTACCGTAGGGTCGGGCTATGACAATGAGCAGTTCTTC.

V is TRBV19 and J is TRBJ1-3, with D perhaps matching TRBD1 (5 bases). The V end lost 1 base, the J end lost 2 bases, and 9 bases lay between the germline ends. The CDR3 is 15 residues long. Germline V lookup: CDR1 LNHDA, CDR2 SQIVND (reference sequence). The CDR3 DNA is TGTGCCAGTAGTATAGCAGGGACGACTGGAAACACCATATATTTT. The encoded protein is CASSIAGTTGNTIYF.

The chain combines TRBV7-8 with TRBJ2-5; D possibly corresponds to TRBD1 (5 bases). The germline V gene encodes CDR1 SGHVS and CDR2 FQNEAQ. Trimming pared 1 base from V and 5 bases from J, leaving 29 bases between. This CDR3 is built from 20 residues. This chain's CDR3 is CASSLVAQGSVLRIRETQYF. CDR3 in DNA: TGTGCCAGCAGCTTAGTGGCTCAGGGATCTGTTCTTAGGATACGGGAGACCCAGTACTTC.

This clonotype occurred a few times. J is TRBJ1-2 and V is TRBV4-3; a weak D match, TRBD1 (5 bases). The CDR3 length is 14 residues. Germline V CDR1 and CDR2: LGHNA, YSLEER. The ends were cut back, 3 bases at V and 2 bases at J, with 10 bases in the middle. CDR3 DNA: TGCGCCAGCAGCCATCAGGGAACCAACTATGGCTACACCTTC. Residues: CASSHQGTNYGYTF.

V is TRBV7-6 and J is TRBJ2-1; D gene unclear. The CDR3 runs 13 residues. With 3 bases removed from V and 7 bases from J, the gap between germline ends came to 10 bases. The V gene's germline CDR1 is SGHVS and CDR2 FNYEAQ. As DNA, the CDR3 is TGTGCCAGCAGCTTTTCCCCCCCTAATGAGCAGTTCTTC. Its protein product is CASSFSPPNEQFF.

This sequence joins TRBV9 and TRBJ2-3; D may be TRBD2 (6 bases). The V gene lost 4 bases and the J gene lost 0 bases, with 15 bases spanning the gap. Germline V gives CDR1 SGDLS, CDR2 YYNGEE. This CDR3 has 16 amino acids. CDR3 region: CASSLEGGASTDTQYF. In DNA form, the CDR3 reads TGTGCCAGCAGCCTAGAAGGCGGGGCCAGCACAGATACGCAGTATTTT.

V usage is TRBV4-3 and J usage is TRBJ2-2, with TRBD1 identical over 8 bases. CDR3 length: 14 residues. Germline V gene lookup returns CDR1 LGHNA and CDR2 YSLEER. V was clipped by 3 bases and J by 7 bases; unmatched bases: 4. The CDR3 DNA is TGCGCCAGCAGCCATTTGACAGGGGACGGGGAGCTGTTTTTT. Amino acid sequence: CASSHLTGDGELFF.

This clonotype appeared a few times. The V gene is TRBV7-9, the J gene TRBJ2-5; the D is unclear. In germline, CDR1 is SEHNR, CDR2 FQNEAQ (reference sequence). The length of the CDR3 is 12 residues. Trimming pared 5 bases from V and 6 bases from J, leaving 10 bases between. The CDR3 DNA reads TGTGCCAGCAGCCGGGCTCTAAAGACCCAGTACTTC. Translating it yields CASSRALKTQYF.

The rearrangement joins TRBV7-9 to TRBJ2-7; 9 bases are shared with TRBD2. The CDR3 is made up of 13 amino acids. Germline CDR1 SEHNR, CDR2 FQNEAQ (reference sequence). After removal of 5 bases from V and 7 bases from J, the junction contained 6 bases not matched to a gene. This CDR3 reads CASSGTSLGEQYF. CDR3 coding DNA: TGTGCCAGCAGCGGGACTAGCCTGGGTGAGCAGTACTTC.

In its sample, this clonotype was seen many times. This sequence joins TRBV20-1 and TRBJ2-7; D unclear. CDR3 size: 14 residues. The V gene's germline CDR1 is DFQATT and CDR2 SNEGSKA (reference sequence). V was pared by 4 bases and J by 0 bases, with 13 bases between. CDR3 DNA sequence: TGCAGTGCTACCCCCTCGGCAGGCTCCTACGAGCAGTACTTC. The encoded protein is CSATPSAGSYEQYF.

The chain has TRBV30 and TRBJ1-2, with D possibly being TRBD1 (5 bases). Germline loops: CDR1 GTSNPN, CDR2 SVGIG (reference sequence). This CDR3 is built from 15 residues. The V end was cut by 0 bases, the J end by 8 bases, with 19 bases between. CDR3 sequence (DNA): TGTGCCTGGAGTGTTGTCGGGGGAATGTTAGAAGGCTACACCTTC. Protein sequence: CAWSVVGGMLEGYTF.

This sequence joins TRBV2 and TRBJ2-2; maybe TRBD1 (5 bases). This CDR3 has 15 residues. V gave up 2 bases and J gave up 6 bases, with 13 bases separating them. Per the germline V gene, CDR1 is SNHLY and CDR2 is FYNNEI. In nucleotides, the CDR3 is TGTGCCAGCAGTGAAAGTTTGGGGCGGTCCGGGGAGCTGTTTTTT. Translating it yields CASSESLGRSGELFF.

CDR3 protein: CASSISRRDQPQHF. In nucleotides, the CDR3 is TGTGCCAGTAGTATCTCCAGGAGGGATCAGCCCCAGCATTTT. The chain combines TRBV19 with TRBJ1-5; D uncertain. Trimming took 3 bases from V and 5 from J, leaving 11 bases between them. The germline V gene has CDR1 LNHDA and CDR2 SQIVND (reference sequence). The CDR3 runs 14 residues.

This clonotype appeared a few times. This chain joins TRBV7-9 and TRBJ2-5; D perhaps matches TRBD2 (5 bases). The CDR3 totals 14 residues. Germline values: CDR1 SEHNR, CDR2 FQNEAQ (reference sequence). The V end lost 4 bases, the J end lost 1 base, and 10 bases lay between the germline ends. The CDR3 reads CASSSFEGQETQYF. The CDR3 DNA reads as TGTGCCAGCAGCTCATTTGAGGGCCAAGAGACCCAGTACTTC.